This TCR beta chain comes out of a study of PD-1 blockade in classical Hodgkin lymphoma. Relapse after autologous stem cell transplantation occurred in every patient, and brentuximab vedotin exposure varied. Only in-frame clones appear in the TCRdb table, and some are missing; sequencing was by immunoSEQ multiplex PCR. The sample lists 20,000 to 25,000 clones; about 63% were seen once. Study-wide results and caveats: The baseline diversity of complete responders showed similarity to that of newly diagnosed patients. Repertoire differences have undefined causes, possibly disease activity or prior therapy. Patients who initiated nivolumab within 1 year of ASCT were excluded. Healthy donors reportedly exceeded newly diagnosed patients in baseline TCR diversity.

With regard to this clone: Its antigen is as yet unknown.

Sequencing was performed on peripheral blood mononuclear cells (PBMCs), taken at baseline. The sequence came from a human donor with classical Hodgkin lymphoma.

CDR3 in amino acids: CASRGWGAGTDEQFF. The DNA of the CDR3 is TGTGCCAGCAGAGGATGGGGGGCTGGAACGGATGAGCAGTTCTTC. The gene calls are TRBV6-5 and TRBJ2-1, with D perhaps assigned TRBD1 or TRBD2 (6 bases each). CDR3 length equals 15 residues. The V gene's germline CDR1 is MNHEY and CDR2 SVGAGI. V dropped 6 bases and J dropped 8 bases, with 20 bases sitting between them.